This TCR beta chain was recorded in a study of regulatory T cells in long-lasting Graves disease. Noted time point: persistent/refractory GD, antithyroid drugs over 5 years with positive TRAb. Preparation of the TCR library used RNA extracted from PBMCs. V was clipped by 4 bases and J by 1 base, with 13 bases between them. This CDR3 comprises 14 residues. Germline V gene data show CDR1 as SQVTM and CDR2 as ANQGSEA. Building of the TCR beta libraries involved iRepertoire HTBI primers and Arm-PCR of CDR3 regions. TCRdb called the multiplex PCR reads again in MiXCR, with one record for every CDR3 protein. Among about 460,000 distinct CDR3 sequences listed, approximately 22% were seen once.

The chain joins TRBV29-1 to TRBJ1-1; TRBD1 might be the D (5 bases). The specimen was peripheral blood mononuclear cells (PBMCs), collected when the disease was refractory, from a patient treated with antithyroid drugs. This TCR was sampled from a female donor with Graves disease. CDR3 nucleotide sequence: TGCAGCGTTGGGACACTCTCGGAGAACACTGAAGCTTTCTTT. This codes for CSVGTLSENTEAFF.